Sequencing of this TCR beta chain was carried out in a study of shared clonotypes between healthy human individuals. Turning to the study itself: Three CD4 naive, three CD4 memory, two CD8 naive and one CD8 memory plate were used per donor.

CD45RA-negative memory and CD45RA+ naive subsets were split from the CD4+ cells. Worth noting for this clone: Its antigen is as yet unknown. At one boundary the junction diverges from the germline segment, which might be a read error. This specimen includes other DNA sequences encoding the same CDR3.

The CDR3 runs 14 residues. Germline CDR1 SEHNR, CDR2 FQNEAQ (reference sequence). Study-wide points: Rarefaction indicated that sorted-subset sequencing remained incomplete although depth was large.

Profiled with immunoSEQ multiplex PCR; TCRdb holds only in-frame clones, not every one. Among approximately 1.4 million clones listed, 98% were seen once. Sequences were obtained from naive CD4+ T cells sorted from blood. Subset: CD45RA+ positively selected. This chain joins TRBV7-9 and TRBJ2-1; 8 bases are shared with TRBD2. This receptor was obtained from a man aged 25-40 years in good health. CDR3 residues: CASSLAGSYNEQFF. CDR3 bases: TGTGCCAGCAGCCTAGCGGGCTCCTACAATGAGCAGTTCTTC.